Sequencing of this T cell receptor (beta chain) was carried out in a study of blood T cells in healthy people across ages. A note on this clonotype: A much larger clone lies a single base off, so this may be a read error.

This CDR3 is 13 amino acids long. Trimming removed 8 bases from V and 8 bases from J, with 18 bases in between. The germline CDR1 and CDR2 sequences are MNHEY and SVGEGT. It was with a sample-barcoded 5' primer and a J-beta primer mix that a second PCR of about 7 to 12 cycles was run. TCRdb recomputed calls from the 5' RACE reads with MiXCR, one row per CDR3 protein. Among 850,000 or so distinct CDR3 sequences listed, under 35% were seen once. This chain connects TRBV6-2 or TRBV6-3 to TRBJ1-2; D is perhaps TRBD1 (6 bases). Source material: blood. The clonotype originates from an elderly woman in good health. CDR3 protein: CASCSRDIRGYTF. DNA of the CDR3: TGTGCCAGCTGTTCACGGGACATCCGGGGCTACACCTTC.